This TCR beta chain was retrieved from a study of T cell changes during pregnancy in multiple sclerosis. The table lists this clone with a count of one. Clones were sequenced by immunoSEQ multiplex PCR, and TCRdb holds only the in-frame ones, with some missing. The sample has tens of thousands of clones; roughly 88% are singletons. V lost 5 bases and J lost 5; bases outside the gene matches: 5. The CDR3 length is 15 residues. Germline-derived CDR1 and CDR2 are GTSNPN and SVGIG (reference sequence). The chain uses TRBV30 and TRBJ2-5, with 16 bases aligning to TRBD2. This TCR was recovered from a female donor with multiple sclerosis, enrolled in a pregnancy study. This sample comprised peripheral blood, obtained in the first trimester of pregnancy. The CDR3 reads CAWVPGLAGGETQYF. The CDR3 DNA reads as TGTGCCTGGGTACCGGGACTAGCGGGAGGGGAGACCCAGTACTTC.